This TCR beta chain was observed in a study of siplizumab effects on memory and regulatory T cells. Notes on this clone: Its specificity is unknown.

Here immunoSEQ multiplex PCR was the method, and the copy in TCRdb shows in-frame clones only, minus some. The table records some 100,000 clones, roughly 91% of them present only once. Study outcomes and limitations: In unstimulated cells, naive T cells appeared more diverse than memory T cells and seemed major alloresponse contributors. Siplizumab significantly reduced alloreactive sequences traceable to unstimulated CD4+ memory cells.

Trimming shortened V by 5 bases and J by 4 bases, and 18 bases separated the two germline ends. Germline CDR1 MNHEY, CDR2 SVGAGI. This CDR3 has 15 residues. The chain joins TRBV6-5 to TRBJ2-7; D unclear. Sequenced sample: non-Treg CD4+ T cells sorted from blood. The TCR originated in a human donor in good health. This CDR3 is CASSLRTRLRYEQYF. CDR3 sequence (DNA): TGTGCCAGCAGTCTTCGGACCCGCCTGAGGTACGAGCAGTACTTC.